What follows are 9 T cell receptor beta chains derived from one specimen sequenced in a study of blood T cell repertoires in COVID-19. TCRdb's copy holds only in-frame clones and misses some; the assay was immunoSEQ multiplex PCR. The table has 250,000 to 350,000 clones, roughly 89% seen once; the top ten hold 4% to 5.5%. Material for sequencing was PBMCs or T cells enriched from blood (not recorded which). Receptors were obtained from a woman aged 18-29 years with acute COVID-19.

The chain joins TRBV7-9 to TRBJ1-4; D is unclear. V was pared by 0 bases and J by 4 bases, with 18 bases between. This CDR3 has 18 residues. Germline V gene lookup returns CDR1 SEHNR and CDR2 FQNEAQ (reference sequence). The CDR3 nucleotides read TGTGCCAGCAGCTTAGCTAGCATCCGAGGGCGAGGTAATGAAAAACTGTTTTTT. Its translation: CASSLASIRGRGNEKLFF.

The chain combines TRBV27 with TRBJ2-5; 7 positions match TRBD2. The CDR3 totals 16 residues. Unmatched junction bases numbered 11, after V lost 2 bases and J lost 5 bases. The V gene's germline CDR1 is MNHEY and CDR2 SMNVEV (reference sequence). The CDR3 loop is CASSLRAGIPWETQYF. DNA for the CDR3: TGTGCCAGCAGTTTACGAGCGGGAATACCTTGGGAGACCCAGTACTTC.

The gene calls are TRBV11-3 and TRBJ2-1; 10 bases line up with TRBD2. V trimming: 1 base; J trimming: 5 bases; junction bases outside the gene matches: 5. Germline values: CDR1 SGHNT, CDR2 YENEEA. This CDR3 has 16 residues. For the CDR3, the DNA is TGTGCCAGCAGCTTAGCGGCTAGCGGGAGAAACAATGAGCAGTTCTTC. It encodes CASSLAASGRNNEQFF. Full variable domain (rest looked up from reference TRBV11-3 and TRBJ2-1): EAGVVQSPRYKIIEKKQPVAFWCNPISGHNTLYWYLQNLGQGPELLIRYENEEAVDDSQLPKDRFSAERLKGVDSTLKIQPAELGDSAVYLCASSLAASGRNNEQFFGPGTRLTVL.

The genes are TRBV7-9 and TRBJ1-5; the D is unclear. From germline, CDR1 is SEHNR and CDR2 FQNEAQ (reference sequence). The V and J ends lost 0 bases and 11 bases respectively, with 14 bases between them. This CDR3 has 14 residues. In DNA form, the CDR3 reads TGTGCCAGCAGCTTAGCAGAGGGCCGCATGGCCCAGCATTTT. Its translation: CASSLAEGRMAQHF.

J is TRBJ2-1 and V is TRBV11-2, with 8 nucleotides matching TRBD2. The junction had 11 bases not matched to a gene; V was cut back by 4 bases and J by 9 bases. This CDR3 region has 15 residues. Per germline, CDR1 SGHAT and CDR2 FQNNGV. CDR3 DNA sequence: TGTGCCAGCAGCTGGGGACTAGTGGGAGTCGCTGAGCAGTTCTTC. As protein: CASSWGLVGVAEQFF.

The table lists this clone with a few counts. This chain joins TRBV7-9 and TRBJ2-2; no reliable D call. Trimming stripped 8 bases from V and 5 bases from J, with 12 bases between. Germline CDR1 and CDR2: SEHNR and FQNEAQ (reference sequence). The CDR3 totals 13 residues. CDR3 DNA: TGTGCCAGCCCGACTCAGCTGACCGGGGAGCTGTTTTTT. Its translation: CASPTQLTGELFF. Based on the CDR3 plus reference TRBV7-9 and TRBJ2-2, the full variable domain is DTGVSQNPRHKITKRGQNVTFRCDPISEHNRLYWYRQTLGQGPEFLTYFQNEAQLEKSRLLSDRFSAERPKGSFSTLEIQRTEQGDSAMYLCASPTQLTGELFFGEGSRLTVL.

The chain carries TRBV7-9 and TRBJ2-3; 11 nucleotides agree with TRBD2. The germline CDR1 and CDR2 sequences are SEHNR and FQNEAQ (reference sequence). V gave up 3 bases and J gave up 6 bases; unmatched junction bases: 5. The CDR3 has 15 amino acids. The CDR3 is CASSLTSGMADTQYF. CDR3 coding DNA: TGTGCCAGCAGCTTGACTAGCGGGATGGCGGATACGCAGTATTTT.

The rearrangement links TRBV19 to TRBJ1-3, with 8 nucleotides matching TRBD1. This CDR3 region has 13 residues. Germline V lookup: CDR1 LNHDA, CDR2 SQIVND (reference sequence). Trimming removed 5 bases from V and 8 bases from J; junction bases left unmatched: 5. The CDR3 loop reads CASSRQGSDTIYF. Here the CDR3 DNA reads TGTGCCAGTAGTCGACAGGGGTCGGACACCATATATTTT.

The chain joins TRBV27 to TRBJ2-3, with D perhaps matching TRBD1 (6 bases). The V gene's germline CDR1 is MNHEY and CDR2 SMNVEV (reference sequence). This CDR3 spans 17 amino acids. Trimming left V 1 base short and J 1 base short, with 15 bases between. The CDR3 nucleotides are TGTGCCAGCAGTTTATTCCCACAGGGATCTGGCACAGATACGCAGTATTTT. It yields the protein CASSLFPQGSGTDTQYF.